This T cell receptor beta chain is drawn from a study of shared clonotypes between healthy human individuals. TCRdb keeps only in-frame clones here, not all; method: immunoSEQ multiplex PCR. The sample lists roughly 2 million clones; around 95% were seen once. This CDR3 comprises 13 residues. V lost 7 bases, J lost 4 bases, and 13 bases lay in between. In germline, CDR1 is SGDLS, CDR2 YYNGEE. Findings and limits, study-wide: Among the subsets, naive ones generally showed larger estimated richness than memory ones.

Concerning this clone itself: Its target is not known.

The source material was naive CD4+ T cells sorted from blood. The subset denotes: CD45RA+ positively selected. The source is a man younger than 35 in good health. The chain has TRBV9 and TRBJ2-3; D remains ambiguous. The CDR3 region has the DNA TGTGCCAGCGGGAACCTAGTATCAGATACGCAGTATTTT. It yields the protein CASGNLVSDTQYF.